A single sample gave rise to the 12 T cell receptor beta chains below, sequenced in a study of T cell repertoires in cytomegalovirus infection. Antigen specificity for these receptors is unknown. TCRdb independently ran MiXCR on the reads; one entry per CDR3 protein. The sample yields about 570,000 distinct CDR3 sequences, under 45% seen once. The sequencing used cultured PBMCs, collected from culture after CMV antigen stimulation. The receptors shown here come from a human donor in good health (CMV status not recorded). Some clones in this sample may be carry-over from other donors' samples.

CDR3 amino acids: CASSLSIGNSPLHF. The DNA for the CDR3 is TGTGCCAGCAGTTTATCTATCGGGAATTCACCCCTCCACTTT. V gene TRBV12-3 or TRBV12-4 combines with J gene TRBJ1-6; no definite D call. CDR3 size: 14 residues. V shed 2 bases and J shed 7 bases, with 9 bases lying between them.

The rearrangement links TRBV5-6 to TRBJ2-7; TRBD1 matches 11 bases. CDR3 length equals 14 residues. V was pared by 6 bases and J by 3 bases, with 5 bases of the junction left unmatched. Germline CDR1 SGHDT, CDR2 YYEEEE. Here the CDR3 reads CASTSGTGGYEQYF. As DNA, the CDR3 is TGTGCCAGCACCTCCGGGACAGGGGGCTACGAGCAGTACTTC.

This clonotype was observed a handful of times. This chain uses TRBV12-3 or TRBV12-4 with TRBJ2-7; 8 nucleotides line up with TRBD2. The CDR3 runs 15 residues. With 3 bases clipped from V and 7 bases from J, the junction kept 11 bases outside the gene matches. CDR3 amino acids: CASSLGFAGGREQYF. In DNA form, the CDR3 reads TGTGCCAGCAGTTTGGGTTTTGCGGGAGGTCGGGAGCAGTACTTC.

The chain couples TRBV12-3 or TRBV12-4 to TRBJ2-1; 15 positions agree with TRBD2. V was clipped by 6 bases and J by 8 bases; unmatched bases: 11. This CDR3 comprises 17 residues. The CDR3 nucleotides read TGTGCCAGCAGCCTTAGTAGGACTAGCGGGGGGGCCGATGAGCAGTTCTTC. Its protein product is CASSLSRTSGGADEQFF.

This chain links TRBV6-1 with TRBJ1-2, with D possibly TRBD1 on 5 matching bases. The germline V gene has CDR1 MNHNS and CDR2 SASEGT. CDR3 length: 13 residues. Trimming took off 4 bases at V and 4 bases at J, with 10 bases between the two ends. CDR3 bases: TGTGCCAGCAGTGTGGAAGGGGCCTATGGCTACACCTTC. Translated, it gives CASSVEGAYGYTF.

The sample holds many counts of this clonotype. The CDR3 here is CASSLRGTSGKETQYF. The DNA for the CDR3 is TGTGCCAGCAGCTTAAGAGGGACTAGCGGAAAAGAGACCCAGTACTTC. The V and J genes are TRBV7-8 and TRBJ2-5; 11 bases match TRBD2. CDR3 length: 16 residues. V dropped 2 bases and J dropped 3; count of bases not matched to a gene: 5. Germline loops: CDR1 SGHVS, CDR2 FQNEAQ.

The chain couples TRBV7-9 to TRBJ1-6, with a weak D call TRBD1 (5 bases). The V end lost 1 base, the J end lost 6 bases, and 10 bases lay between the germline ends. Germline V lookup: CDR1 SEHNR, CDR2 FQNEAQ (reference sequence). This CDR3 has 15 residues. Here the CDR3 reads CASSLGDGLNSPLHF. For the CDR3, the DNA is TGTGCCAGCAGCTTAGGGGACGGACTTAATTCACCCCTCCACTTT.

The chain employs TRBV6-1 and TRBJ2-7, with D unclear. V gave up 2 bases and J gave up 4 bases, with 12 bases separating them. Germline V gene sequence: CDR1 MNHNS, CDR2 SASEGT. This CDR3 has 14 amino acids. The CDR3 DNA is TGTGCCAGCAGTGAAAACTTGTTTATTTACGAGCAGTACTTC. It specifies CASSENLFIYEQYF.

The chain employs TRBV7-2 and TRBJ1-2; D remains ambiguous. Germline loops: CDR1 SGHTA, CDR2 FQGNSA. The V gene lost 1 base and the J gene lost 7 bases, with 19 bases spanning the gap. The CDR3 is made up of 16 amino acids. The CDR3 sequence is CASSLGQTHGTGGYTF. The CDR3 DNA reads as TGTGCCAGCAGCTTAGGGCAGACCCACGGCACTGGTGGCTACACCTTC.

This clonotype has more than one count but fewer than ten. The chain employs TRBV7-2 and TRBJ2-3, with TRBD2 matching 10 bases. With V trimmed by 5 bases and J by 0 bases, 8 bases remained unmatched. CDR3 length: 17 amino acids. Germline values: CDR1 SGHTA, CDR2 FQGNSA. The CDR3: CASSPGLAVWSTDTQYF. As DNA, the CDR3 is TGTGCCAGCAGCCCTGGACTAGCGGTATGGAGCACAGATACGCAGTATTTT.

The chain couples TRBV7-2 to TRBJ2-5; TRBD1 aligns across 10 bases. This CDR3 is 14 amino acids long. The J segment lost 5 bases and the V segment lost 5 bases, leaving 5 bases of the junction unmatched. From germline, CDR1 is SGHTA and CDR2 FQGNSA. CDR3 region: CASSPDRGRETQYF. The CDR3 DNA follows: TGTGCCAGCAGCCCAGACAGGGGGCGGGAGACCCAGTACTTC.

This clonotype has just a few counts. The gene calls are TRBV27 and TRBJ1-1; tentatively, D is TRBD1 (5 bases). Deletions cut 4 bases from V and 4 bases from J, with 22 bases between. The CDR3 consists of 17 residues. Per germline, CDR1 MNHEY and CDR2 SMNVEV (reference sequence). The CDR3 sequence: CASSSPKDRVQGTEAFF. The DNA for the CDR3 is TGTGCCAGCAGTTCACCTAAAGACCGGGTCCAGGGCACTGAAGCTTTCTTT.